The entry below describes one T cell receptor beta chain. The target antigen is unknown. Next came a second PCR, run for roughly 6 to 11 cycles, which used a sample-barcoded 5' primer along with a J-beta primer mix. TCRdb recomputed calls from the 5' RACE reads with MiXCR, one row per CDR3 protein. This table has fewer than 2,000,000 distinct CDR3 sequences, around 42% appearing once. The sample belongs to a study of blood T cells in healthy people across ages. Regarding the study as a whole: It was not known whether donors were CMV positive (a possible confounder of expanded clonotype changes).

This CDR3 region has 15 residues. V lost 4 bases to trimming and J lost 8 bases; unmatched junction nucleotides: 10. Germline V gives CDR1 MDHEN, CDR2 SYDVKM. Caucasian individuals from Russia who were healthy and aged about 6 to 95 acted as donors. The source is a human donor in good health. Sequencing was done on a sample of blood. V is TRBV28 and J is TRBJ1-5; 8 nucleotides match TRBD1. CDR3 nucleotides: TGTGCCAGCAGTTCGAGACAGGGGTTTATCAAGCCCCAGCATTTT. Residues: CASSSRQGFIKPQHF.